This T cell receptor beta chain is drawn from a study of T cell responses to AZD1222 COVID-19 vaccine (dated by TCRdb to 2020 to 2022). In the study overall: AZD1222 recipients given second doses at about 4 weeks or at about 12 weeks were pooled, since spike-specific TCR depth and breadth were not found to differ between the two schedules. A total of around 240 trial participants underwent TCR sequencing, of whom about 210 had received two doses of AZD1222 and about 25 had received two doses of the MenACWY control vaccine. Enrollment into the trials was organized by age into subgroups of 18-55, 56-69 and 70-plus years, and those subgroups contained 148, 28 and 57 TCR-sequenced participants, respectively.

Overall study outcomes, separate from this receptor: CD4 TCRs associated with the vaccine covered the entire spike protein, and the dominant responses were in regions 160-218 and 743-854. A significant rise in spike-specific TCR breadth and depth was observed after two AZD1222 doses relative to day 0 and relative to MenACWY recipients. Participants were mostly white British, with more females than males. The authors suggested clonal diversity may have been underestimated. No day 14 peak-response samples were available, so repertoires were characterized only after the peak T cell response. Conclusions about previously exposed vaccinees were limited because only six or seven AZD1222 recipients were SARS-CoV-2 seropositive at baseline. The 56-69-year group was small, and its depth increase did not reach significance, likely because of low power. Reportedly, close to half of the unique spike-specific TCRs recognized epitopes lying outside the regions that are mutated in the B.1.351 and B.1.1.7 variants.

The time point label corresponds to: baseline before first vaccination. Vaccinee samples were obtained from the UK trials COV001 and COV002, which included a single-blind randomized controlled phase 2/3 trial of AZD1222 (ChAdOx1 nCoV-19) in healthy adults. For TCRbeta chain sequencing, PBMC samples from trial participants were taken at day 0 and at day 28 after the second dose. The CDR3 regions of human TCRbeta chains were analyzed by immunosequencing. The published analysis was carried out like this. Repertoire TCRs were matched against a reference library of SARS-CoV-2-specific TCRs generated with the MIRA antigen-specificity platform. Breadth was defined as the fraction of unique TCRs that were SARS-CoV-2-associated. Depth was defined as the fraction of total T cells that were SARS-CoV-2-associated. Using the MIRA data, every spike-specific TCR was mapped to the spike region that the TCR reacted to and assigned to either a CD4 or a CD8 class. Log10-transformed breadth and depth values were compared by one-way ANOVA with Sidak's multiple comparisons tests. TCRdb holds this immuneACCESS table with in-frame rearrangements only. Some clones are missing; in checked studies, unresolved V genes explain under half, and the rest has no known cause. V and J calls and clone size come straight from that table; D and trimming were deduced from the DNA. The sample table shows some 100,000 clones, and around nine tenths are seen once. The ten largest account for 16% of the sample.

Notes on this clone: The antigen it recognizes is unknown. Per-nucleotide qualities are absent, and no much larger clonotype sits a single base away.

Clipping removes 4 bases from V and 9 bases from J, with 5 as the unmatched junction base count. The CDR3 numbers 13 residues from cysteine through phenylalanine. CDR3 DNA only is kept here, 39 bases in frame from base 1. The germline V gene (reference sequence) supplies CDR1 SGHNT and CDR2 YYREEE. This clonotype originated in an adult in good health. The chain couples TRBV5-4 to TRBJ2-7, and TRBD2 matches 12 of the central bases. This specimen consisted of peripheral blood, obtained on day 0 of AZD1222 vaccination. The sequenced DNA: TGTGCCAGCAGCACACTAGCGGGGGGTATGCAGTACTTC. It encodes CASSTLAGGMQYF.